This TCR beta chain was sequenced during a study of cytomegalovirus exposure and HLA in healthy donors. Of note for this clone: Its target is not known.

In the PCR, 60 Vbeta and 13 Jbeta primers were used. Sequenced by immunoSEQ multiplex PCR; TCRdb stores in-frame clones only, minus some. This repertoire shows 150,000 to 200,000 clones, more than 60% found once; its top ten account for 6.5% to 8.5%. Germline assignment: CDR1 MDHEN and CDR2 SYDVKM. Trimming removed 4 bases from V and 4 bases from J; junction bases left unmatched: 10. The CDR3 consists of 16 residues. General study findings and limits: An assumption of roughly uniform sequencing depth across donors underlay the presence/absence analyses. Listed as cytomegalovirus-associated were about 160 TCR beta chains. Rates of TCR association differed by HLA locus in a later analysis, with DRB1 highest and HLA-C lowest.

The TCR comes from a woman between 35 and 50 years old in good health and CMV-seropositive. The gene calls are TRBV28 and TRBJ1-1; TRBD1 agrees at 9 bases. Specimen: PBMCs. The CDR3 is CASSYGTGQGTTEAFF. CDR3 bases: TGTGCCAGCAGTTATGGTACTGGACAGGGGACCACTGAAGCTTTCTTT.